The 2 T cell receptor beta chains listed next were all sequenced from one sample in a study of T cell responses to AZD1222 COVID-19 vaccine (dated by TCRdb to the early 2020s). The library came from the immunoSEQ multiplex PCR assay. Not all clones reach the TCRdb copy of this immuneACCESS table, which keeps in-frame sequences only. Checked studies attribute under half of the gap to unresolved V genes and leave the rest unexplained. The table for this sample lists some 200,000 clones; roughly 91% of them were counted only once. Roughly 0.99% of the sample goes to the ten largest clones. Taken with the paper, the label for time point translates to: baseline before first vaccination. Sequences were derived from peripheral blood, sampled on day 0 of AZD1222 vaccination. The source of these receptors is an adult in good health.

The V call is TRBV5-6, the J call TRBJ2-7, with D tentatively TRBD1 (5 bases). Trimming cost V 3 bases and J 2 bases, with 15 bases left between them. The CDR3 has 15 amino acids. CDR1 is SGHDT and CDR2 is YYEEEE in the germline V gene. CDR3 sequence (DNA): TGTGCCAGCAGCTACAACAGGTCTCCAGCCTACGAGCAGTACTTC. Its protein product is CASSYNRSPAYEQYF.

The V gene is TRBV9, the J gene TRBJ2-3; D is uncertain. This CDR3 is built from 14 residues. Trimming took off 3 bases at V and 0 bases at J, with 8 bases between the two ends. From germline, CDR1 is SGDLS and CDR2 YYNGEE. The CDR3, as DNA: TGTGCCAGCAGCGGCTCAGTTAGCACAGATACGCAGTATTTT. Amino acid sequence: CASSGSVSTDTQYF.